This TCR beta chain was captured by sequencing in a study of Graves' ophthalmopathy and Graves' hyperthyroidism. CDR3 length: 17 amino acids. CDR1 KGHDR and CDR2 SFDVKD come from the germline V gene. Between the trimmed V and J ends, which lost 5 bases and 0 bases, there was a span of 16 bases. Beta-chain TCR CDR3 regions were amplified from RNA transcripts. RT-PCR with HTBI primers came first, then second-round multiplex PCR. TCRdb recomputed calls from the multiplex PCR reads with MiXCR, one row per CDR3 protein. The data contain about 740,000 distinct CDR3 sequences, 35% to 50% of them singletons. This clonotype was seen once.

The chain is built from TRBV24-1 and TRBJ1-5, with D maybe TRBD1 (6 bases). Input material: peripheral blood. This clonotype was sampled from an adult man with Graves' ophthalmopathy. The CDR3 region is CATSAPWTVVSNQPQHF. The CDR3 bases are TGTGCCACCAGTGCGCCCTGGACAGTAGTTAGCAATCAGCCCCAGCATTTT.